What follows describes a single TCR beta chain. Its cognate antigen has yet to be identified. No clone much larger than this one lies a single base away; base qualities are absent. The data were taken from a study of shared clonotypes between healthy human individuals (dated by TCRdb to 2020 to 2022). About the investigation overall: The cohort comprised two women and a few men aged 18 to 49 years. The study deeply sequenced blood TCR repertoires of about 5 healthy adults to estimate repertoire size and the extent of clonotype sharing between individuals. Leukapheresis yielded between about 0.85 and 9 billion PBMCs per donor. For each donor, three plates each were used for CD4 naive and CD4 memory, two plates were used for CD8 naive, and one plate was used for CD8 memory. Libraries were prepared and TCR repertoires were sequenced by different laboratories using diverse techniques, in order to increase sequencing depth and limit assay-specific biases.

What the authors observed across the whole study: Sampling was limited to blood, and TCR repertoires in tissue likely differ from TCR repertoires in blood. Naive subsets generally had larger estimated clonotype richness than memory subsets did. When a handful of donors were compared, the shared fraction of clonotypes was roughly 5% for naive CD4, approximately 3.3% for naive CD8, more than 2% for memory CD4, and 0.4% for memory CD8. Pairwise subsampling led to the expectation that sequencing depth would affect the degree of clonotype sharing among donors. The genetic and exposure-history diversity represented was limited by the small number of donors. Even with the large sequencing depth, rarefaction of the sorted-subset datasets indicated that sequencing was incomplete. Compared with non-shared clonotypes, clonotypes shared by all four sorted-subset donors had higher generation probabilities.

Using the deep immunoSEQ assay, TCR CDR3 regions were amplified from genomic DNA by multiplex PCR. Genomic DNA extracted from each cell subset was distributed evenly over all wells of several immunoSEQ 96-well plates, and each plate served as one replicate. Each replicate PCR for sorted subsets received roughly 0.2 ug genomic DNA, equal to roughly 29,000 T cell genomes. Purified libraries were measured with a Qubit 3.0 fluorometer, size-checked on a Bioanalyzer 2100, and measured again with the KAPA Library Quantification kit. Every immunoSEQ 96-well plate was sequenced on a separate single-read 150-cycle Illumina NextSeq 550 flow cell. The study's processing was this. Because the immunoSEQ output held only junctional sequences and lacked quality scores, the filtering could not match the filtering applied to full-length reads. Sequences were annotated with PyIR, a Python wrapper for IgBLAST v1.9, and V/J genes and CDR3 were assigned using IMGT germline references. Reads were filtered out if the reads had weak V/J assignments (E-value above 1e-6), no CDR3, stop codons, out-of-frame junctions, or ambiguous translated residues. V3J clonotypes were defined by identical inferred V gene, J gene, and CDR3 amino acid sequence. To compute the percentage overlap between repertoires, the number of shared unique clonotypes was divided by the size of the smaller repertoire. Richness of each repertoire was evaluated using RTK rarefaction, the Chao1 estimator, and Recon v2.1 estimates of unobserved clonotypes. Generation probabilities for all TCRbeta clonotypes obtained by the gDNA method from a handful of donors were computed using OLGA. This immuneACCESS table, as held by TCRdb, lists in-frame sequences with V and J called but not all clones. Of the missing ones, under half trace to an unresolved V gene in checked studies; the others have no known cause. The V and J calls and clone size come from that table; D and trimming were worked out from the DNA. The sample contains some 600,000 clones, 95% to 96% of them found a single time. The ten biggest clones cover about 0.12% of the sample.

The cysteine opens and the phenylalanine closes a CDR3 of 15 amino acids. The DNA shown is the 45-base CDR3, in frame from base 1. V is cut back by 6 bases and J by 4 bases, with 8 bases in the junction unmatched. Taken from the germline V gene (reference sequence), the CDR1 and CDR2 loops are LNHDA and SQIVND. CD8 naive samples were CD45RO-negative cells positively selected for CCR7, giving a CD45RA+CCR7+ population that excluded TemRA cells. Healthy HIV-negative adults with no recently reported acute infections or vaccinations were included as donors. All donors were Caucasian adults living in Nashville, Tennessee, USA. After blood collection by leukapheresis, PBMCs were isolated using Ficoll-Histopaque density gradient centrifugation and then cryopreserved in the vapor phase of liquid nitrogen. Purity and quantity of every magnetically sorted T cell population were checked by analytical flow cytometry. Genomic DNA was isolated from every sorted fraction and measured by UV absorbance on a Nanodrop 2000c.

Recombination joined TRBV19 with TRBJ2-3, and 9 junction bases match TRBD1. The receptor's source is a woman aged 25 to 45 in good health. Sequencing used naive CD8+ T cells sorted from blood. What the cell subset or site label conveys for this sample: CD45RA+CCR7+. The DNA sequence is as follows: TGTGCCAGTAGAGGACAGGGGTTTTCCCCAGATACGCAGTATTTT. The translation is CASRGQGFSPDTQYF.